This TCR beta chain originates from a study of T cells in Graves' hyperthyroidism and ophthalmopathy. This clonotype was counted at least ten times. Researchers amplified the TCR beta CDR3 regions from RNA transcripts. With the HTBI primer set, the TCR CDR3 went through a first round of RT-PCR. TCRdb recomputed calls from the multiplex PCR reads with MiXCR, one row per CDR3 protein. In the table there are about 300,000 distinct CDR3 sequences, roughly 15% of which are singletons. This CDR3 region has 10 residues. V gave up 8 bases and J gave up 8 bases, with 7 bases separating them. Germline V gives CDR1 MDHEN, CDR2 SYDVKM. The study excluded patients with uncontrolled infection, other autoimmune disease, pregnancy or lactation.

The chain recombines TRBV28 with TRBJ2-4; D gene uncertain. The clonotype was recovered from a man in his thirties or forties with Graves' hyperthyroidism. Sequenced: blood. CDR3 loop: CASGMDIQYF. The CDR3, as DNA: TGTGCCAGCGGAATGGACATTCAGTACTTC.